One sample yielded the 25 T cell receptor beta chains listed below, sequenced in a study of T cell responses to AZD1222 COVID-19 vaccine. Produced via immunoSEQ multiplex PCR; TCRdb's table is partial and in-frame only. The data contain over 100,000 clones, roughly 92% of them singletons. The sequencing used peripheral blood, collected on day 0 of AZD1222 vaccination. These receptors all come from an adult in good health.

This clone was counted a single time. V usage is TRBV11-2 and J usage is TRBJ2-7; TRBD1 is a possible D gene (5 bases). The CDR3 has 14 amino acids. Germline-derived CDR1 and CDR2 are SGHAT and FQNNGV. The V end was cut by 0 bases, the J end by 4 bases, with 10 bases between. The CDR3 loop reads CASSLDFRGYEQYF. In DNA form, the CDR3 reads TGTGCCAGCAGCTTAGATTTTAGGGGTTACGAGCAGTACTTC.

The chain links TRBV3-1 (or the pseudogene TRBV3-2) to TRBJ1-6; D unresolved. Germline CDR1 is LGHDT and CDR2 is YNNKEL (reference sequence). Trimming cost V 3 bases and J 10 bases, with 7 bases left between them. The CDR3 consists of 12 residues. CDR3 DNA sequence: TGTGCCAGCAGCCAGGCTGGATCACCCCTCCACTTT. Protein sequence: CASSQAGSPLHF.

The chain recombines TRBV27 with TRBJ2-7, with TRBD1 matching over 8 bases. CDR3 length equals 15 residues. J gave up 3 bases and V 6 bases, and 10 bases lay outside the gene matches. Germline V gene lookup returns CDR1 MNHEY and CDR2 SMNVEV (reference sequence). In DNA, the CDR3 is TGTGCCAGCAGCGAAGACCGGGACAGGCACTACGAGCAGTACTTC. Amino acid sequence: CASSEDRDRHYEQYF.

The rearrangement links TRBV3-1 (or the pseudogene TRBV3-2) to TRBJ2-7; D may be TRBD1 (5 bases). The V end lost 4 bases, the J end lost 6 bases, and 19 bases lay between the germline ends. Germline CDR1 and CDR2: LGHDT and YNNKEL (reference sequence). The CDR3 runs to 15 residues. CDR3 amino acids: CASSPKAAGLGEQYF. The CDR3 DNA sequence: TGTGCCAGCAGCCCTAAAGCTGCAGGGCTAGGCGAGCAGTACTTC.

In its sample, this clone was seen once. The chain uses TRBV5-1 and TRBJ2-3, with D maybe TRBD2 (7 bases). This CDR3 comprises 16 residues. Per the germline V gene, CDR1 is SGHRS and CDR2 is YFSETQ. V dropped 1 base and J dropped 0 bases, with 12 bases sitting between them. CDR3 loop: CASSLYRGASTDTQYF. The CDR3 DNA follows: TGCGCCAGCAGCTTGTATCGGGGGGCTAGCACAGATACGCAGTATTTT.

The rearrangement links TRBV4-1 to TRBJ2-1; no clear D gene. Germline V gene data show CDR1 as MGHRA and CDR2 as YSYEKL. Trimming removed 0 bases from V and 8 bases from J, with 5 bases in between. This CDR3 comprises 12 residues. The CDR3 nucleotides are TGCGCCAGCAGCCAAGATTGGTATGAGCAGTTCTTC. This sequence encodes CASSQDWYEQFF.

This clone was recorded only once. The chain uses TRBV18 and TRBJ1-3, with D uncertain. V gave up 3 bases and J gave up 0 bases, with 9 bases separating them. Germline V gene data show CDR1 as KGHSH and CDR2 as LQKENI. The CDR3 is made up of 15 amino acids. The CDR3 DNA reads TGTGCCAGCTCACCGACGGTGAACTCTGGAAACACCATATATTTT. This gives the protein CASSPTVNSGNTIYF.

The rearrangement links TRBV6-5 to TRBJ2-5, with a possible D match to TRBD2 (6 bases). V was shortened by 5 bases and J by 4 bases, with 14 bases between the two germline ends. CDR1 is MNHEY, CDR2 SVGAGI, per germline. The CDR3 extends over 14 amino acids. The CDR3 coding sequence is TGTGCCAGCAGTAGCCGGGGGAGGATAGAGACCCAGTACTTC. Its protein product is CASSSRGRIETQYF.

About this clone itself: The missing conserved phenylalanine or tryptophan at the end of this CDR3 makes a read error likely. It is unclear where the CDR3 begins or ends on the DNA, so no DNA is shown, and the CDR3 is as TCRdb lists it. The chain recombines TRBV2 with TRBJ2-7; the D segment call TRBD2 is taken from the table without a DNA check. The CDR3 is 12 residues long, counting both termini. The V gene's germline CDR1 is SNHLY and CDR2 FYNNEI. This CDR3 is CASSLITSGVNI.

The chain couples TRBV5-4 to TRBJ2-7; TRBD1 might be the D (5 bases). V was clipped by 4 bases and J by 1 base, with 9 bases between them. The CDR3 loop spans 13 amino acids. Germline V gene sequence: CDR1 SGHNT, CDR2 YYREEE (reference sequence). The CDR3, as DNA: TGTGCCAGCAGCCCAAGACAGTCCTACGAGCAGTACTTC. This codes for CASSPRQSYEQYF.

The rearrangement joins TRBV6-2 or TRBV6-3 to TRBJ2-5; 13 positions match TRBD2. The CDR3 loop spans 15 amino acids. The V segment lost 0 bases and the J segment 5 bases; nucleotides outside the gene matches: 0. Germline lookup yields CDR1 MNHEY and CDR2 SVGEGT. DNA of the CDR3: TGTGCCAGCAGTTACTCGACTAGCGGGGGGGAGACCCAGTACTTC. Protein sequence: CASSYSTSGGETQYF.

V is TRBV7-9 and J is TRBJ1-4; tentative D call: TRBD1 (5 bases). Between the trimmed V and J ends, which lost 5 bases and 5 bases, there was a span of 12 bases. Germline V gene lookup returns CDR1 SEHNR and CDR2 FQNEAQ (reference sequence). CDR3 size: 14 residues. CDR3 DNA sequence: TGTGCCAGCAGCCAAGGTCGGGGGAATGAAAAACTGTTTTTT. This codes for CASSQGRGNEKLFF.

The DNA of the CDR3 is TGTGCCAGCAGTGACCCCCCAGCTTCCTATGGCTACACCTTC. Protein product: CASSDPPASYGYTF. This sequence joins TRBV6-4 and TRBJ1-2, with D unclear. Germline V lookup: CDR1 MRHNA, CDR2 SNTAGT. This CDR3 region has 14 residues. V was trimmed by 2 bases and J by 4 bases, leaving 11 bases between them.

V usage is TRBV19 and J usage is TRBJ2-6; 8 nucleotides match TRBD2. The CDR3 covers 16 residues. The germline V gene has CDR1 LNHDA and CDR2 SQIVND (reference sequence). With V trimmed by 10 bases and J by 0 bases, 8 bases remained unmatched. The CDR3 DNA sequence: TGTGCCACCCGCCGGGGGGGACCCTCTGGGGCCAACGTCCTGACTTTC. Its translation is CATRRGGPSGANVLTF.

The chain combines TRBV5-1 with TRBJ2-7; TRBD1 matches 9 bases. The ends lost 4 bases at V and 2 bases at J; junction bases unmatched: 13. The germline V gene has CDR1 SGHRS and CDR2 YFSETQ. The CDR3 extends over 17 amino acids. CDR3 in amino acids: CASSTGYSGTGTYEQYF. The CDR3 DNA is TGCGCCAGCAGCACGGGCTATTCCGGGACAGGGACCTACGAGCAGTACTTC.

This chain joins TRBV6-5 and TRBJ1-1; tentative D call: TRBD1 (6 bases). The CDR3 extends over 14 amino acids. In germline, CDR1 is MNHEY, CDR2 SVGAGI. The V end was cut by 2 bases, the J end by 2 bases, with 9 bases between. The CDR3 DNA sequence: TGTGCCAGCAGTTACGAGGACAGTAACACTGAAGCTTTCTTT. This codes for CASSYEDSNTEAFF.

V gene TRBV7-2 combines with J gene TRBJ1-4, with TRBD1 as a possible D gene (5 bases). Trimming took 2 bases from V and 7 from J, leaving 14 bases between them. The CDR3 contains 15 residues. CDR1 SGHTA and CDR2 FQGNSA come from the germline V gene. The CDR3 here is CASSLSQGGSEKLFF. DNA for the CDR3: TGTGCCAGCAGCTTATCGCAGGGCGGGAGTGAAAAACTGTTTTTT.

This rearrangement joins TRBV21-1 to TRBJ1-5. TRBV21-1 is reported as a pseudogene. This CDR3 has 16 amino acids. The CDR3: CASSKAGAVSNQPQHF. As DNA, the CDR3 is TGTGCCAGCAGCAAAGCAGGTGCAGTGAGCAATCAGCCCCAGCATTTT.

A single count supports this clone. The J gene is TRBJ1-1, the V gene TRBV19; no firm D call. CDR1 is LNHDA, CDR2 SQIVND, per germline (reference sequence). V dropped 3 bases and J dropped 6 bases, with 11 bases sitting between them. The CDR3 contains 13 residues. Here the CDR3 DNA reads TGTGCCAGTAGTATTGTTGGGATCCCTGAAGCTTTCTTT. This encodes CASSIVGIPEAFF.

CDR3 DNA sequence: TGTGCCAGCAGCTTAGTAGGTGTCGCCAACTATGGCTACACCTTC. This encodes CASSLVGVANYGYTF. The chain carries TRBV7-2 and TRBJ1-2, with no clear D. This CDR3 comprises 15 residues. The ends were cut back, 1 base at V and 2 bases at J, with 11 bases in the middle. Germline values: CDR1 SGHTA, CDR2 FQGNSA.

The V gene is TRBV25-1, the J gene TRBJ2-5; possible D gene TRBD1, 6 bases. This CDR3 is built from 16 residues. V dropped 2 bases and J dropped 1 base, with 14 bases sitting between them. Germline loops: CDR1 MGHDK, CDR2 SYGVNS. The CDR3 sequence is CASSERQGLSQETQYF. CDR3 nucleotide sequence: TGTGCCAGCAGTGAAAGGCAGGGGCTATCCCAAGAGACCCAGTACTTC.

The chain uses TRBV19 and TRBJ2-3; D tentatively fits TRBD1 or TRBD2 (7 bases each). The CDR3 is made up of 18 amino acids. Germline CDR1 reads LNHDA; CDR2 reads SQIVND (reference sequence). Trimming left V 5 bases short and J 8 bases short, with 29 bases between. CDR3 protein: CASSLDQGGDTSTGTQYF. DNA for the CDR3: TGTGCCAGTAGTCTCGACCAGGGGGGGGACACTTCCACGGGTACGCAGTATTTT.

This chain joins TRBV7-6 and TRBJ2-3; D is uncertain. The ends were cut back, 2 bases at V and 2 bases at J, with 8 bases in the middle. The CDR3 contains 14 residues. Germline CDR1 SGHVS, CDR2 FNYEAQ. DNA for the CDR3: TGTGCCAGCAGCTTATTAGGCACCACAGATACGCAGTATTTT. Residues: CASSLLGTTDTQYF.

The J gene is TRBJ1-6, the V gene TRBV2; D may be TRBD1 (5 bases). This CDR3 is built from 15 residues. CDR1 and CDR2 (germline): SNHLY, FYNNEI. V was cut by 8 bases and J by 2 bases, with 13 bases left in between. In DNA form, the CDR3 reads TGTGCCAGCCAAGGGGCCGGGGCCTATAATTCACCCCTCCACTTT. This gives the protein CASQGAGAYNSPLHF.

The chain uses TRBV5-4 and TRBJ1-4, with TRBD1 identical over 7 bases. CDR1 is SGHNT and CDR2 is YYREEE in the germline V gene (reference sequence). The CDR3 extends over 15 amino acids. The V and J ends lost 1 base and 13 bases, in that order; junction bases with no gene match: 13. The CDR3 loop is CASSLNPGGLGGLFF. DNA of the CDR3: TGTGCCAGCAGCTTGAATCCAGGGGGGTTGGGGGGACTGTTTTTT.